A selection of T cell receptor beta chains follows, all from one sample in a study of blood T cell repertoires in COVID-19. The table came from immunoSEQ multiplex PCR; TCRdb's copy has only in-frame clones and leaves some out. The sample includes about 220,000 clones, about four fifths seen only once; the top ten take more than 3%. The specimen was PBMCs or T cells enriched from blood (not recorded which). The receptors were sampled from a woman aged 60-75 years who had recovered from COVID-19. Both conserved end residues are part of each CDR3. The D gene is left open where the match is weak. A clone size is listed for some rows: how often the clone was seen (once, few, many), or a class if it is expanded.

J	size	D	V	DNA	CDR3
TRBJ2-1	NA	NA	TRBV28	TGTGCCAGCAGTACGGGCCGAGGGGAGCAGTTCTTC	CASSTGRGEQFF
TRBJ1-1	NA	TRBD1	TRBV27	TGTGCCAGCAGCTACAGGGGGCTGGCTGAAGCTTTCTTT	CASSYRGLAEAFF
TRBJ1-1	NA	NA	TRBV6-5	TGTGCCAGTGGGGTCTGGGGGCCGTCGAACACTGAAGCTTTCTTT	CASGVWGPSNTEAFF
TRBJ1-6	NA	NA	TRBV3-1/TRBV3-2	TGTGCCAGCAGCCGCAGGGGAAATTCACCCCTCCACTTT	CASSRRGNSPLHF
TRBJ1-4	NA	NA	TRBV5-1	TGCGCCAGCAGCTTGCGGGTTGGGGAGAGTAATGAAAAACTGTTTTTT	CASSLRVGESNEKLFF
TRBJ2-1	NA	TRBD2	TRBV5-4	TGTGCCAGCAGCTTGTCTAGCGGGGGGGCCTATAATGAGCAGTTCTTC	CASSLSSGGAYNEQFF
TRBJ2-7	NA	TRBD2	TRBV25-1	TGTGCCAGCAAGGGACTAGCGGGAGTCCAATACGAGCAGTACTTC	CASKGLAGVQYEQYF
TRBJ1-5	NA	NA	TRBV5-5	TGTGCCAGCAGCCCAACCGGGGATCAGCCCCAGCATTTT	CASSPTGDQPQHF
TRBJ1-2	NA	NA	TRBV6-5	TGTGCCAGCAGAAAGGGAGGGGGGAACGGCTACACCTTC	CASRKGGGNGYTF
TRBJ1-1	NA	TRBD1	TRBV15	TGTGCCACCAGCAGACCACGGGACAGGGTGAACACTGAAGCTTTCTTT	CATSRPRDRVNTEAFF
TRBJ1-2	NA	NA	TRBV16	TGTGCCAGCAGCCCAGGACAAGGGGCCCATGGCTACACCTTC	CASSPGQGAHGYTF
TRBJ1-5	NA	TRBD1	TRBV2	TGTGCCAGCAGGAGGGACAGGGGAATCAATCAGCCCCAGCATTTT	CASRRDRGINQPQHF
TRBJ1-5	NA	NA	TRBV4-2	TGTGCCAGCAGCCGAACCCCTGACAGGCCGAGCAATCAGCCCCAGCATTTT	CASSRTPDRPSNQPQHF
TRBJ2-7	once	NA	TRBV6-5	TGTGCCAGCAGGCCCGGGGGTTCATATAAGCAGTACTTC	CASRPGGSYKQYF
TRBJ1-5	NA	NA	TRBV19	TGTGCCAGTAGTATAGAGGCACATAGCAATCAGCCCCAGCATTTT	CASSIEAHSNQPQHF
TRBJ2-2	once	NA	TRBV4-3	TGCGCCAGCAGCCAGGCTCAGGTATTCTCCGGGGAGCTGTTTTTT	CASSQAQVFSGELFF
TRBJ1-1	NA	NA	TRBV3-1/TRBV3-2	TGTGCCAGCAGCCAACAAACTGAAGCTTTCTTT	CASSQQTEAFF
TRBJ1-1	once	NA	TRBV6-2/TRBV6-3	TGTGCCAGCAGCCCCACGTACGGGGAGCCTTGGGGGAGGGGCTATGGGCAGGGAACTGAAGCTTTCTTT	CASSPTYGEPWGRGYGQGTEAFF
TRBJ1-1	NA	NA	TRBV18	TGTGCCAGCTCGCCTCTAGAATCGAACACTGAAGCTTTCTTT	CASSPLESNTEAFF
TRBJ1-5	NA	NA	TRBV19	TGTGCCAGTAGACGCGGGACGGCGAATAGCAATCAGCCCCAGCATTTT	CASRRGTANSNQPQHF
TRBJ2-5	NA	NA	TRBV15	TGTGCCACCAGCAGAGATCCGCGGGAGACCCAGTACTTC	CATSRDPRETQYF
TRBJ2-7	NA	TRBD1	TRBV19	TGTGCCAGTAGTAGGGACAGGGACTACGAGCAGTACTTC	CASSRDRDYEQYF
TRBJ1-6	NA	TRBD1	TRBV10-3	TGTGCCATCAGTGAGCAGGGACAGGGGTGGGCTTCACCCCTCCACTTT	CAISEQGQGWASPLHF
TRBJ2-2	NA	NA	TRBV4-3	TGCGCCAGCAGCCAACAATCGGAGACTACCGGGGAGCTGTTTTTT	CASSQQSETTGELFF
TRBJ1-3	NA	TRBD1	TRBV19	TGTGCCAGTAGTTTCTCCGGGACAGGGGGCTCTGGAAACACCATATATTTT	CASSFSGTGGSGNTIYF
TRBJ2-7	NA	TRBD2	TRBV4-3	TGCGCCAGCAGCCAAATCGCGGGGGAGGCCTACGAGCAGTACTTC	CASSQIAGEAYEQYF
TRBJ1-2	NA	TRBD1	TRBV2	TGTGCCAGCAAACCGGGACAGGGGCGGGAAGGCTACACCTTC	CASKPGQGREGYTF
TRBJ1-5	NA	TRBD1	TRBV2	TGTGCCAGCAGAGGGGGCGGTGATAGCAATCAGCCCCAGCATTTT	CASRGGGDSNQPQHF
TRBJ1-4	NA	TRBD1	TRBV19	TGTGCCAGTAGTATAGACTACAGGGGGGGTGAAAAACTGTTTTTT	CASSIDYRGGEKLFF
TRBJ2-1	few	NA	TRBV12-5	TGTGCTAGTGGTTTGCGGCCAGGGGGGAATCCCAACAATGAGCAGTTCTTC	CASGLRPGGNPNNEQFF
TRBJ1-1	NA	NA	TRBV29-1	TGCAGCGTTGAAGCCGAGACAAGAACTGAAGCTTTCTTT	CSVEAETRTEAFF
TRBJ1-4	NA	TRBD1	TRBV2	TGTGCCAGCAGAGAGCCCCAGACAGGGGTTAATGAAAAACTGTTTTTT	CASREPQTGVNEKLFF
TRBJ1-4	NA	TRBD1	TRBV27	TGTGCCAGCAGGCTACTCGACAGGGGTAATGAAAAACTGTTTTTT	CASRLLDRGNEKLFF
TRBJ2-2	NA	TRBD2	TRBV29-1	TGCAGCGCTGGGACTAGCACCGGGGAGCTGTTTTTT	CSAGTSTGELFF
TRBJ1-3	few	TRBD1	TRBV7-2	TGTGCCAGCAGCCCGGACAGGGGAAGAGGAAACACCATATATTTT	CASSPDRGRGNTIYF
TRBJ1-1	NA	NA	TRBV19	TGTGCCAGTAGGGGCCGAGGAGGAAAGAACACTGAAGCTTTCTTT	CASRGRGGKNTEAFF
TRBJ1-2	NA	TRBD1	TRBV18	TGTGCCAGCTCATCAGACAGGGAAAGCTATGGCTACACCTTC	CASSSDRESYGYTF
TRBJ2-3	NA	TRBD2	TRBV3-1/TRBV3-2	TGTGCCAGCAGCCAAGGGACTAGCGGGAGACTGGATACGCAGTATTTT	CASSQGTSGRLDTQYF
TRBJ2-7	NA	TRBD1	TRBV11-2	TGTGCCAGCAGCCCTGGGACAGACTTCTACGAGCAGTACTTC	CASSPGTDFYEQYF
TRBJ1-5	NA	NA	TRBV27	TGTGCCAGCAGTTCCCTTGTCGGTAGCAATCAGCCCCAGCATTTT	CASSSLVGSNQPQHF
TRBJ2-3	NA	NA	TRBV7-2	TGTGCCAGCAGCCCGACCCCCGGCTCGGGAGTTGCGCAGTATTTT	CASSPTPGSGVAQYF
TRBJ1-2	NA	TRBD1	TRBV7-2	TGTGCCAGCAGCCCGAACAGGGGGCGAAGCTATGGCTACACCTTC	CASSPNRGRSYGYTF
TRBJ1-5	NA	NA	TRBV15	TGTGCCACCAGCCGTACAGGGTATAGCAATCAGCCCCAGCATTTT	CATSRTGYSNQPQHF
TRBJ2-1	NA	TRBD1	TRBV19	TGTGCCAGTAGTATGAGGGACAGGGGGCATCCTGAGCTCTTC	CASSMRDRGHPELF
TRBJ1-4	NA	NA	TRBV5-1	TGCGCCAGCAGCTTGACAGCAACTAATGAAAAACTGTTTTTT	CASSLTATNEKLFF
TRBJ2-7	NA	TRBD2	TRBV5-6	TGTGCCAGCAGCTTCGGGACTAGCGGAGCCTACGAGCAGTACTTC	CASSFGTSGAYEQYF